The 19 T cell receptor beta chains below come from one sample, sequenced in a study of blood T cells in healthy people across ages. Through a sample-barcoded 5' primer and a J-beta primer mix, a second PCR was run for 7 to 11 cycles. MiXCR, applied by TCRdb to the 5' RACE reads, yields one record per CDR3 protein. The repertoire consists of roughly 700,000 distinct CDR3 sequences, with more than 20% occurring once and the leading ten covering under 10%. In addition, the sample was reused for a study of T cells of mothers and their children.

The sample taken for sequencing was blood. The receptors were gathered from a boy between 5 and 17 years old in good health.

The CDR3 coding sequence is TGCGCCAGCAGCCAAGATGGGGTGGGGGGCAGCTCCTACAATGAGCAGTTCTTC. Protein: CASSQDGVGGSSYNEQFF. The chain links TRBV4-3 to TRBJ2-1; D might be TRBD1 or TRBD2, each matching 6 bases. The germline V and J ends were trimmed by 0 bases and 0 bases, with 15 bases remaining between them. CDR1 and CDR2 (germline): LGHNA, YSLEER. The CDR3 length is 18 residues.

This clonotype has just a few counts. CDR3 loop: CASSQIPPGQGNFEQYF. The CDR3 DNA reads TGTGCCAGCAGCCAGATACCCCCGGGACAGGGGAATTTCGAGCAGTACTTC. This rearrangement joins TRBV7-2 to TRBJ2-5; 10 bases are a match to TRBD1. The end of the DNA fits TRBJ2-7 better, so the J call may be wrong. The CDR3 has 17 amino acids. Looked up from germline, CDR1 is SGHTA and CDR2 is FQGNSA.

J is TRBJ1-1 and V is TRBV4-1; D not certain. The CDR3 is 17 residues long. V gave up 2 bases and J gave up 7 bases, with 23 bases separating them. The germline gives CDR1 MGHRA, CDR2 YSYEKL. This chain's CDR3 is CASSQLFGRALDDEAFF. CDR3 nucleotide sequence: TGCGCCAGCAGCCAACTTTTTGGACGCGCCCTGGATGATGAAGCTTTCTTT.

The chain uses TRBV20-1 and TRBJ2-3, with TRBD2 identical over 13 bases. Germline V gene data show CDR1 as DFQATT and CDR2 as SNEGSKA (reference sequence). CDR3 length equals 18 residues. V dropped 6 bases and J dropped 3; count of bases not matched to a gene: 15. The CDR3 DNA is TGCAGTGCGGACCAAACTAGCGGGGGGGCCTTGGGTACAGATACGCAGTATTTT. Protein product: CSADQTSGGALGTDTQYF.

The V gene is TRBV20-1, the J gene TRBJ1-6; D perhaps matches TRBD1 (6 bases). This CDR3 is built from 13 residues. Germline CDR1 is DFQATT and CDR2 is SNEGSKA (reference sequence). Trimming took off 3 bases at V and 8 bases at J, with 11 bases between the two ends. The CDR3 is CSASVSGDSPLHF. CDR3 nucleotides: TGCAGTGCTAGCGTGTCAGGGGATTCACCCCTCCACTTT.

The chain employs TRBV6-5 and TRBJ2-7, with D hard to call. Germline CDR1 and CDR2: MNHEY and SVGAGI. This CDR3 comprises 15 residues. The ends were cut back, 2 bases at V and 3 bases at J, with 14 bases in the middle. Written as DNA, the CDR3 is TGTGCCAGCAGTTACGATAGGGTGACAAACTACGAGCAGTACTTC. Translating gives CASSYDRVTNYEQYF.

A remark on this clonotype: At one end, the junction sequence differs from germline, possibly due to a read error. The chain employs TRBV5-1 and TRBJ2-5; the match to TRBD2 covers 11 bases. Looked up from germline, CDR1 is SGHRS and CDR2 is YFSETQ. The CDR3 sequence is 14 residues long. CDR3 nucleotides: TGCGCCAGCAGCTTGACTAGCGGGAGAAATGAGCAGCTCTTC. It encodes CASSLTSGRNEQLF.

This clonotype came up a few times. The chain carries TRBV7-9 and TRBJ2-7, with D possibly matching TRBD1 (6 bases). Germline V gene sequence: CDR1 SEHNR, CDR2 FQNEAQ (reference sequence). The CDR3 extends over 15 amino acids. With 5 bases removed from V and 3 bases from J, the gap between germline ends came to 17 bases. This chain's CDR3 is CASSVYRDRNYEQYF. The CDR3 DNA reads TGTGCCAGCAGCGTTTACAGGGACCGAAACTACGAGCAGTACTTC.

This clonotype showed up just a few times. The chain has TRBV7-3 and TRBJ1-1; 10 bases align to TRBD1. The CDR3 covers 17 residues. The ends lost 1 base at V and 7 bases at J; junction bases unmatched: 12. Germline loops: CDR1 SGHTA, CDR2 FQGTGA. The CDR3, as DNA: TGTGCCAGCAGCTTAAGGGAGGGGACAGGGGTAAGGGATGAAGCTTTCTTT. Translating gives CASSLREGTGVRDEAFF.

The chain is built from TRBV28 and TRBJ2-5; 10 nucleotides agree with TRBD2. This CDR3 has 16 amino acids. The germline gives CDR1 MDHEN, CDR2 SYDVKM. The V gene end was trimmed by 2 bases and the J gene end by 5 bases; junction bases not matched to a gene: 8. DNA for the CDR3: TGTGCCAGCAGTTTAGGCGGACTAGCGGCCATGGAGACCCAGTACTTC. As protein: CASSLGGLAAMETQYF.

The gene calls are TRBV5-1 and TRBJ2-3, with 7 bases fitting TRBD2. Losses at the gene ends were 0 bases for V and 14 bases for J; bases not matched to a gene: 6. The CDR3 runs to 12 residues. Germline CDR1 is SGHRS and CDR2 is YFSETQ. DNA for the CDR3: TGCGCCAGCAGCTTGGCGGGAGGAGGGCCGTATTTT. This sequence encodes CASSLAGGGPYF.

Only a few counts were recorded for this clonotype. The V gene is TRBV2, the J gene TRBJ2-5; no clear D. The CDR3 is made up of 12 amino acids. Trimming took off 7 bases at V and 5 bases at J, with 11 bases between the two ends. Looked up from germline, CDR1 is SNHLY and CDR2 is FYNNEI. This CDR3 reads CASTRAGETQYF. The DNA of the CDR3 is TGTGCCAGCACTCGAGCAGGCGAGACCCAGTACTTC.

The chain recombines TRBV19 with TRBJ2-7; 13 bases agree with TRBD2. The CDR3 runs to 15 residues. CDR1 and CDR2 from the germline V gene are LNHDA and SQIVND (reference sequence). After removal of 3 bases from V and 5 bases from J, the junction contained 4 bases not matched to a gene. CDR3 DNA: TGTGCCAGTAGTATCGGGACTAGCGGGGTTCACGAGCAGTACTTC. Translated: CASSIGTSGVHEQYF.

In its sample, this clonotype was seen a few times. The chain carries TRBV3-1 and TRBJ1-6, with D perhaps matching TRBD1 (5 bases). V was pared by 0 bases and J by 5 bases, with 5 bases between. Germline V lookup: CDR1 LGHDT, CDR2 YNNKEL (reference sequence). This CDR3 is built from 14 residues. CDR3 amino acids: CASSQDRDNSPLHF. CDR3 nucleotide sequence: TGTGCCAGCAGCCAAGACAGGGATAATTCACCCCTCCACTTT.

A remark on this clonotype: A junction end diverges from the germline sequence, so it may reflect a read error. This chain uses TRBV6-1 with TRBJ2-7; 7 nucleotides agree with TRBD2. The germline gives CDR1 MNHNS, CDR2 SASEGT. The CDR3 extends over 14 amino acids. The CDR3 DNA reads as TGTGCCAGCTGTGAGGCCGGGAGGCGAAACGAGCAGTACTTC. The encoded protein is CASCEAGRRNEQYF.

This clonotype has just a few counts. The rearrangement joins TRBV20-1 to TRBJ2-5; a weak D match, TRBD2 (6 bases). The V end lost 3 bases, the J end lost 2 bases, and 13 bases lay between the germline ends. This CDR3 has 14 residues. CDR1 and CDR2 from the germline V gene are DFQATT and SNEGSKA (reference sequence). CDR3 in DNA: TGCAGTGCTAGCCTCGGACTACATCAAGAGACCCAGTACTTC. Amino acid sequence: CSASLGLHQETQYF.

This chain links TRBV7-9 with TRBJ1-2; possibly TRBD1 for D (5 bases). V lost 5 bases and J lost 6, with 13 bases in between. CDR1 SEHNR and CDR2 FQNEAQ come from the germline V gene (reference sequence). The CDR3 runs to 13 residues. The chain's CDR3 is CASSLGHENGYTF. The CDR3 DNA reads as TGTGCCAGCAGCCTCGGACACGAGAATGGCTACACCTTC. The full variable domain, rest sourced from reference TRBV7-9 and TRBJ1-2, is DTGVSQNPRHKITKRGQNVTFRCDPISEHNRLYWYRQTLGQGPEFLTYFQNEAQLEKSRLLSDRFSAERPKGSFSTLEIQRTEQGDSAMYLCASSLGHENGYTFGSGTRLTVV.

This clonotype has only a few counts. This rearrangement joins TRBV10-2 to TRBJ2-3, with 7 nucleotides matching TRBD2. The CDR3 runs to 16 residues. From germline, CDR1 is WSHSY and CDR2 SAAADI. V lost 0 bases to trimming and J lost 11 bases; unmatched junction nucleotides: 14. DNA of the CDR3: TGCGCCAGCAGTGAGTCGACGGGAGGCCTCTCATCGTGGCAGTATTTT. It yields the protein CASSESTGGLSSWQYF.

The chain carries TRBV3-1 and TRBJ2-3; maybe TRBD2 (6 bases). This CDR3 has 14 residues. V lost 2 bases, J lost 0 bases, and 6 bases lay in between. CDR1 and CDR2 (germline): LGHDT, YNNKEL (reference sequence). The CDR3 protein is CASSQSGSTDTQYF. The CDR3 nucleotides are TGTGCCAGCAGCCAAAGCGGGAGCACAGATACGCAGTATTTT.